This T cell receptor (beta chain) appears in the sequencing data of a study of molecular identifiers for immune sequencing clone quantification. Study-level background: Split five ways in replicates, RNA from approximately 20,000 or 98,000 naive CD8 cells had four portions sequenced. The study, taken as a whole, reports: Clone sizes could be underestimated for highly expanded clones when identical TCR molecules share a barcode. A single cell's spiked Jurkat TCR RNA was reportedly detectable among under 1.1 million naive cells.

Deletions cut 5 bases from V and 6 bases from J, with 15 bases between. This CDR3 has 14 amino acids. CDR1 and CDR2 from the germline V gene are LGHNT and FRNRAP. With regard to this clonotype: The antigen remains undetermined.

TCRdb recomputed calls from the PCR reads with MiXCR, one row per CDR3 protein. The repertoire holds about half a million distinct CDR3 sequences, about 22% seen once, with about 0.8% in the top ten. Sorted cells numbering about 20,000 to 1,100,000, with 10%, 30% or 50% RNA, yielded the naive CD8 libraries. The chain uses TRBV12-5 and TRBJ2-3; D tentatively fits TRBD1 or TRBD2 (5 bases each). The sequenced sample consisted of naive CD8+ T cells from blood, with Jurkat cell RNA spiked in. Described subset: FACS-sorted CD8+CD4-CCR7+CD45RA+ naive T cells. The origin of this receptor is a human donor in good health. Some libraries in this study had Jurkat cell RNA spiked in. CDR3 bases: TGTGCTAGTGGTCTTCCCGGGACCTCGGATACGCAGTATTTT. Protein sequence: CASGLPGTSDTQYF. Together with reference TRBV12-5 and TRBJ2-3, the CDR3 gives the full variable domain: DARVTQTPRHKVTEMGQEVTMRCQPILGHNTVFWYRQTMMQGLELLAYFRNRAPLDDSGMPKDRFSAEMPDATLATLKIQPSEPRDSAVYFCASGLPGTSDTQYFGPGTRLTVL.